This entry features one TCR beta chain sequence. The repertoire was sequenced with immunoSEQ multiplex PCR; TCRdb's copy has only in-frame clones and lacks some. This repertoire shows some 200,000 clones, about four fifths found once; its top ten account for around 7.5%. These data are taken from a study of blood T cell repertoires in COVID-19. At the level of the study: PBMCs, B-cell-depleted T cells, or T cells were the source of the cDNA or gDNA that made up the material.

Sequencing was performed on PBMCs or T cells enriched from blood (not recorded which). This TCR came from a man in his forties who had recovered from COVID-19.

The chain's CDR3 is CASSPFGTASYEQYF. CDR3 nucleotide sequence: TGTGCCAGCAGCCCTTTCGGGACAGCTTCCTACGAGCAGTACTTC. The chain uses TRBV9 and TRBJ2-7; 7 bases fit TRBD1. The CDR3 runs to 15 residues. Germline V CDR1 and CDR2: SGDLS, YYNGEE. Trimming cost V 4 bases and J 1 base; bases outside gene matches: 8. Complete variable domain (other parts from reference TRBV9 and TRBJ2-7): DSGVTQTPKHLITATGQRVTLRCSPRSGDLSVYWYQQSLDQGLQFLIQYYNGEERAKGNILERFSAQQFPDLHSELNLSSLELGDSALYFCASSPFGTASYEQYFGPGTRLTVT.